This T cell receptor (beta chain) was sequenced during a study of T cells in Graves' hyperthyroidism and ophthalmopathy. Study context: Blood from the periphery was taken at initial diagnosis, before any treatment. Study results and caveats: From stable hyperthyroidism, ophthalmopathy was separated by a 13 V-J model. Ophthalmopathy, which appeared later, was predicted by the model a median approximately 6 months before onset.

This clonotype was counted a few times. The antigen remains unidentified. Amplification yielded TCR beta CDR3 regions, with RNA transcripts as the source. The HTBI primer set drove a first-round RT-PCR of the TCR CDR3. One entry per CDR3 protein, called by TCRdb with MiXCR from the multiplex PCR reads. The data contain about 500,000 distinct CDR3 sequences, 15% to 20% of them singletons. Source material for PBMCs was more than 9.5 ml fresh peripheral blood. The CDR3 is 15 amino acids. CDR1 is SGHTA and CDR2 is FQGTGA in the germline V gene. The J segment lost 8 bases and the V segment lost 4 bases, leaving 7 bases of the junction unmatched.

Sequenced sample: blood. This sequence originates from a woman aged 25 to 39 with Graves' ophthalmopathy. The V call is TRBV7-3, the J call TRBJ2-1; 11 bases agree with TRBD1. The CDR3 DNA sequence: TGTGCCAGCAGCTCTTCCGGGACAGGGGGGGATGAGCAGTTCTTC. This gives the protein CASSSSGTGGDEQFF. Together with reference TRBV7-3 and TRBJ2-1, the CDR3 gives the full variable domain: GAGVSQTPSNKVTEKGKYVELRCDPISGHTALYWYRQSLGQGPEFLIYFQGTGAADDSGLPNDRFFAVRPEGSVSTLKIQRTERGDSAVYLCASSSSGTGGDEQFFGPGTRLTVL.